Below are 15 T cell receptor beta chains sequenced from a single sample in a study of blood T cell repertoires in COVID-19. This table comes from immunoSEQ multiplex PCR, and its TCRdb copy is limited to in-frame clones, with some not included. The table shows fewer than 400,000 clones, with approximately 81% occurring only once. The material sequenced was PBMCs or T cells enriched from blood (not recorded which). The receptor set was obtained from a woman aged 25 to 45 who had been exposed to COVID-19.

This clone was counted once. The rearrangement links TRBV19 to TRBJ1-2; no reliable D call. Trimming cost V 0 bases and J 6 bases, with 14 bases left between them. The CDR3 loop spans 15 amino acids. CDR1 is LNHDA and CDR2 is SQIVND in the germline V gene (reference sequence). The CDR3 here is CASSIDGRSPHGYTF. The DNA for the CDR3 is TGTGCCAGTAGTATAGATGGCAGGTCACCTCATGGCTACACCTTC.

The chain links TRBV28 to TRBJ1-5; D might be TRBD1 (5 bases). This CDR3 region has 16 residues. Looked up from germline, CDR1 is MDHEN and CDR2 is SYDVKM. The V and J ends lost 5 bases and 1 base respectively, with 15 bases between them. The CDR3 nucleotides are TGTGCCAGCAGTGCTATCTGGGGGGGGAGCAATCAGCCCCAGCATTTT. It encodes CASSAIWGGSNQPQHF.

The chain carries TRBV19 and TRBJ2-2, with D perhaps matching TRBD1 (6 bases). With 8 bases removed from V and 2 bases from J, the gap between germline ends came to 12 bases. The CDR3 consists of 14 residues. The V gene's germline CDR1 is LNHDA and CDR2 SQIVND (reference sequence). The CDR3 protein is CASRLQGNTGELFF. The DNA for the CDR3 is TGTGCCAGTCGCTTACAGGGAAACACCGGGGAGCTGTTTTTT.

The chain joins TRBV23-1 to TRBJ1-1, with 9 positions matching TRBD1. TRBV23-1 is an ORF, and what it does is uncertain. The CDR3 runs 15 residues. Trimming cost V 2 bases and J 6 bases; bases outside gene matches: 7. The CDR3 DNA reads TGCGCCAGCAGTCAAGGGACAGGGATTTGCGCTGAAGCTTTCTTT. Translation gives CASSQGTGICAEAFF.

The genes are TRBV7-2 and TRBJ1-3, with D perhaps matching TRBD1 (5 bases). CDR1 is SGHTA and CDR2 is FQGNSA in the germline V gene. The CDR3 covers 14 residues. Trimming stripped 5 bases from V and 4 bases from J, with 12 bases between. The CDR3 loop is CASSAQGSGNTIYF. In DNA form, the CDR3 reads TGTGCCAGCAGCGCCCAGGGTTCCGGAAACACCATATATTTT.

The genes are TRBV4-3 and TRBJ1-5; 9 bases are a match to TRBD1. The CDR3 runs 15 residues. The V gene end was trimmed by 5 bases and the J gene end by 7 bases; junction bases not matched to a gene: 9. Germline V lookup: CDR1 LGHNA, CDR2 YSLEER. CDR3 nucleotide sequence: TGCGCCAGCAGCGCACAACAGGGGGCTGGGCAGCCCCAGCATTTT. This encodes CASSAQQGAGQPQHF.

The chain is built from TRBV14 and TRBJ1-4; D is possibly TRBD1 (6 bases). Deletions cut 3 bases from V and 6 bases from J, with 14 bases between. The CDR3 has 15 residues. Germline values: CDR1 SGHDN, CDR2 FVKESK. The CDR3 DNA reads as TGTGCCAGCAGCCAGGGGACACGGGTTTATGAAAAACTGTTTTTT. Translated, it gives CASSQGTRVYEKLFF.

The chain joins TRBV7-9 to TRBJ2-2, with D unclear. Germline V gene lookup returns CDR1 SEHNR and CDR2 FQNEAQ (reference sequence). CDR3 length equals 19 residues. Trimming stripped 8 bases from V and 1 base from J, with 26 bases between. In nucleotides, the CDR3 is TGTGCCAGCTTCTTTCCCGCGGCTACCAAAAGCAAGAACACCGGGGAGCTGTTTTTT. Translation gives CASFFPAATKSKNTGELFF.

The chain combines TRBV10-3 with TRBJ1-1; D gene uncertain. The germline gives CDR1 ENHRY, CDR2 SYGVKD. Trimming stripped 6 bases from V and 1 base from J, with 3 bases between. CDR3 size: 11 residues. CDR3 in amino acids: CAIRQNTEAFF. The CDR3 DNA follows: TGTGCCATCAGACAGAACACTGAAGCTTTCTTT.

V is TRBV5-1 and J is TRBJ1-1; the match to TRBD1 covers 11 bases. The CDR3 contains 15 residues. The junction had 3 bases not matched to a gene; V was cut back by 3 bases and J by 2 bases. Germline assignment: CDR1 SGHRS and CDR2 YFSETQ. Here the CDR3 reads CASSWTGGSNTEAFF. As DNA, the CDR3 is TGCGCCAGCAGCTGGACAGGGGGCTCTAACACTGAAGCTTTCTTT.

CDR3 sequence: CSARDRKEAFF. The DNA for the CDR3 is TGCAGTGCTAGAGATAGAAAAGAAGCTTTCTTT. The chain uses TRBV20-1 and TRBJ1-1; no reliable D call. The V and J ends lost 0 bases and 8 bases respectively, with 7 bases between them. CDR3 size: 11 residues. The V gene's germline CDR1 is DFQATT and CDR2 SNEGSKA (reference sequence).

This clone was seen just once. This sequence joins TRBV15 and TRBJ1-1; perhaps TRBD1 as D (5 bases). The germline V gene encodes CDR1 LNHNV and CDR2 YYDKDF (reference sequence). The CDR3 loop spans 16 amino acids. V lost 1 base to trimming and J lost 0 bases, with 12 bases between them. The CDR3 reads CATSRASGLMNTEAFF. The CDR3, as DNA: TGTGCCACCAGCAGAGCGTCAGGGCTCATGAACACTGAAGCTTTCTTT.

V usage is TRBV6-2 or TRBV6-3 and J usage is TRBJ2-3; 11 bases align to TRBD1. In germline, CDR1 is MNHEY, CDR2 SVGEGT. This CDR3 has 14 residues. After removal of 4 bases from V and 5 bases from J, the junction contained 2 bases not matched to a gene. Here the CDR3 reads CASSLDRGRDTQYF. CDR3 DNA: TGTGCCAGCAGTTTGGACAGGGGGCGAGATACGCAGTATTTT.

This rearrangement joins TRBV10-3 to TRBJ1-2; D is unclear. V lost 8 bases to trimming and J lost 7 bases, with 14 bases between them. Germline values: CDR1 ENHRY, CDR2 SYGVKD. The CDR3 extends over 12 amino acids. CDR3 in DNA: TGTGCCATCTCGCAGGTGCTTAGTGGCTACACCTTC. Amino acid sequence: CAISQVLSGYTF.

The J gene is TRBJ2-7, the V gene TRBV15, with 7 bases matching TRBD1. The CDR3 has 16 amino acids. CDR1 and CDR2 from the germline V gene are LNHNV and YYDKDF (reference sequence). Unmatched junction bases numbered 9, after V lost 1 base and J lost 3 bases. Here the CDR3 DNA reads TGTGCCACCAGCAGAGTCAAGACAGGGTCCCTCTACGAGCAGTACTTC. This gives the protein CATSRVKTGSLYEQYF.